This passage covers 11 T cell receptor beta chains from one sample sequenced in a study of blood T cell repertoires in COVID-19. Clones were read by immunoSEQ multiplex PCR, and TCRdb kept only the in-frame ones, dropping some. In the table there are roughly 340,000 clones, over 75% of which are singletons. Sample: PBMCs or T cells enriched from blood (not recorded which). These receptors originate from a man younger than 35 who had recovered from COVID-19.

J is TRBJ2-1 and V is TRBV7-9; 7 nucleotides match TRBD2. CDR3 length: 15 amino acids. Germline values: CDR1 SEHNR, CDR2 FQNEAQ (reference sequence). The ends lost 3 bases at V and 6 bases at J; junction bases unmatched: 8. Here the CDR3 reads CASSLVSGTVNEQFF. The CDR3 nucleotides read TGTGCCAGCAGCTTGGTAAGCGGGACGGTCAATGAGCAGTTCTTC.

The V gene is TRBV11-2, the J gene TRBJ2-5; D is ambiguous. This CDR3 spans 16 amino acids. Germline V gene sequence: CDR1 SGHAT, CDR2 FQNNGV. Trimming pared 2 bases from V and 0 bases from J, leaving 13 bases between. The CDR3 spells CASSLITLGDQETQYF. CDR3 sequence (DNA): TGTGCCAGCAGCTTAATCACGCTCGGAGACCAAGAGACCCAGTACTTC.

The chain is built from TRBV6-5 and TRBJ1-3; D is undetermined. V was pared by 0 bases and J by 0 bases, with 9 bases between. CDR1 and CDR2 (germline): MNHEY, SVGAGI. The CDR3 is made up of 16 amino acids. CDR3 sequence: CASSYSITISGNTIYF. CDR3 nucleotides: TGTGCCAGCAGTTACTCGATCACAATCTCTGGAAACACCATATATTTT.

V usage is TRBV10-3 and J usage is TRBJ2-5; TRBD2 matches 9 bases. Germline loops: CDR1 ENHRY, CDR2 SYGVKD. The CDR3 extends over 16 amino acids. V lost 4 bases to trimming and J lost 5 bases; unmatched junction nucleotides: 11. CDR3 loop: CAISARGVAGDETQYF. The CDR3 region has the DNA TGTGCCATCAGTGCCCGTGGGGTAGCGGGGGATGAGACCCAGTACTTC.

V gene TRBV19 combines with J gene TRBJ2-1; D remains ambiguous. CDR3 length: 11 amino acids. Germline V CDR1 and CDR2: LNHDA, SQIVND (reference sequence). This chain's CDR3 is CTSASYNEQFF. The DNA of the CDR3 is TGTACAAGCGCCTCCTACAATGAGCAGTTCTTC.

The table lists this clone with a count of one. J is TRBJ1-1 and V is TRBV5-1, with a tentative D call TRBD1 (6 bases). Trimming cost V 4 bases and J 4 bases, with 14 bases left between them. Germline-derived CDR1 and CDR2 are SGHRS and YFSETQ. This CDR3 is built from 14 residues. CDR3 sequence (DNA): TGCGCCAGCAGCACCGAGGGGGGGCTCACTGAAGCTTTCTTT. This encodes CASSTEGGLTEAFF.

The V gene is TRBV10-3, the J gene TRBJ2-7, with TRBD2 matching 11 bases. After removal of 11 bases from V and 0 bases from J, the junction contained 12 bases not matched to a gene. The CDR3 contains 16 residues. Germline V lookup: CDR1 ENHRY, CDR2 SYGVKD. The CDR3 DNA sequence: TGTGCCGTCTTGTCGGGACTAGCGGACACCTCCTACGAGCAGTACTTC. It codes for CAVLSGLADTSYEQYF.

The count of this clone is one. This chain links TRBV25-1 with TRBJ2-7; 10 bases are a match to TRBD2. Trimming at V came to 6 bases and at J to 5 bases, leaving 13 bases not matched to a gene. Germline CDR1 is MGHDK and CDR2 is SYGVNS. The CDR3 is made up of 16 amino acids. The CDR3 nucleotides read TGTGCCAGCAGCCCTTACTCCGGACTAGCGGAGGACGAGCAGTACTTC. It yields the protein CASSPYSGLAEDEQYF.

This chain connects TRBV7-9 to TRBJ2-3; 10 positions agree with TRBD2. V trimming: 3 bases; J trimming: 0 bases; junction bases outside the gene matches: 6. CDR3 size: 17 residues. Germline V CDR1 and CDR2: SEHNR, FQNEAQ (reference sequence). The chain's CDR3 is CASSFWRTSGSTDTQYF. In DNA, the CDR3 is TGTGCCAGCAGCTTTTGGAGGACTAGCGGTAGCACAGATACGCAGTATTTT.

The chain has TRBV27 and TRBJ2-3; 8 nucleotides match TRBD1. The germline V gene has CDR1 MNHEY and CDR2 SMNVEV (reference sequence). The J segment lost 4 bases and the V segment lost 5 bases, leaving 8 bases of the junction unmatched. This CDR3 comprises 15 residues. The CDR3 DNA reads TGTGCCAGCAGTCTACAGGGGGTTCGTGCAGATACGCAGTATTTT. It yields the protein CASSLQGVRADTQYF.

The chain carries TRBV6-5 and TRBJ2-1; 9 bases are a match to TRBD1. Germline values: CDR1 MNHEY, CDR2 SVGAGI. V shed 7 bases, J shed 5 bases, and the junction held 9 bases outside the gene matches. The CDR3 is 15 amino acids. The CDR3 sequence is CASTAWGQGDNEQFF. DNA for the CDR3: TGTGCCAGCACCGCCTGGGGACAGGGAGACAATGAGCAGTTCTTC.